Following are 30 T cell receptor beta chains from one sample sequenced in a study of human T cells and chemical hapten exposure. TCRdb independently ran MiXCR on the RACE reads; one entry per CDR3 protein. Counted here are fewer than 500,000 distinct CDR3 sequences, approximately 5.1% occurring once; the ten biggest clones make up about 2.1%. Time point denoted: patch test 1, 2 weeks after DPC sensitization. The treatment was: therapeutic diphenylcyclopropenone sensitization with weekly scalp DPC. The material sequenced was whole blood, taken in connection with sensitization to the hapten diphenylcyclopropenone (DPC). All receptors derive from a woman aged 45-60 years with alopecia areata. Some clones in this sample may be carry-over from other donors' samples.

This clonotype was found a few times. CDR3 protein: CASSARVYEQYF. The CDR3 bases are TGTGCCAGCAGTGCCCGGGTCTACGAGCAGTACTTC. V and J are TRBV6-2 or TRBV6-3 and TRBJ2-7; D remains unclear. This CDR3 is built from 12 residues. The ends were cut back, 5 bases at V and 3 bases at J, with 8 bases in the middle. The germline CDR1 and CDR2 sequences are MNHEY and SVGEGT.

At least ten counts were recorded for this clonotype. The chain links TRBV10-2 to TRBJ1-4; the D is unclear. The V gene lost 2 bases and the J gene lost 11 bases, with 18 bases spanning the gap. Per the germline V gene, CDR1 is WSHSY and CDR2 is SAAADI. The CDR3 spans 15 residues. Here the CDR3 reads CASSEQVPRSGKLFF. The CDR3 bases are TGCGCCAGCAGTGAGCAGGTCCCCCGGAGCGGGAAACTGTTTTTT.

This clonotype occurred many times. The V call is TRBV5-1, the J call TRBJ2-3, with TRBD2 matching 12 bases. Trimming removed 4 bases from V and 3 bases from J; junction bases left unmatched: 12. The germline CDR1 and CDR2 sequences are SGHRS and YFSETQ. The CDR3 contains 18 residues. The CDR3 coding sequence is TGCGCCAGCAGCATCCTTCGACTAGCGGGAGAGCGGACAGATACGCAGTATTTT. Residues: CASSILRLAGERTDTQYF. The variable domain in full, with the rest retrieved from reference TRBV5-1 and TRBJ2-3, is KAGVTQTPRYLIKTRGQQVTLSCSPISGHRSVSWYQQTPGQGLQFLFEYFSETQRNKGNFPGRFSGRQFSNSRSEMNVSTLELGDSALYLCASSILRLAGERTDTQYFGPGTRLTVL.

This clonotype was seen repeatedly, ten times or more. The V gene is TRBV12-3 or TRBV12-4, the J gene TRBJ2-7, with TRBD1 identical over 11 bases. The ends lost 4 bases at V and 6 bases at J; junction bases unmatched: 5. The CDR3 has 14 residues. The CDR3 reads CASSSRTGGREQYF. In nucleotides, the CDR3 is TGTGCCAGCAGTTCGAGGACAGGGGGCCGCGAGCAGTACTTC.

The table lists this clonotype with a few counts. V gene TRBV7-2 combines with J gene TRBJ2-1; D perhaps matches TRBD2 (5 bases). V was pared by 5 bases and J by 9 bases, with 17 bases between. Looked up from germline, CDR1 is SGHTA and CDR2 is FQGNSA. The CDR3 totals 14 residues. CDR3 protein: CASSPRGSLGEQFF. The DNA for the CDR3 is TGTGCCAGCAGCCCCCGAGGGTCCCTGGGTGAGCAGTTCTTC.

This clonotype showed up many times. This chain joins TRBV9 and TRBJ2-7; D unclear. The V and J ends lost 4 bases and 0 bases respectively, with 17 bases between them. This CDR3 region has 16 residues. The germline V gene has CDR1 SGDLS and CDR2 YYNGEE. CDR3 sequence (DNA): TGTGCCAGCAGCACCCGCCCCCTCTCGAGCTCCTACGAGCAGTACTTC. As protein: CASSTRPLSSSYEQYF.

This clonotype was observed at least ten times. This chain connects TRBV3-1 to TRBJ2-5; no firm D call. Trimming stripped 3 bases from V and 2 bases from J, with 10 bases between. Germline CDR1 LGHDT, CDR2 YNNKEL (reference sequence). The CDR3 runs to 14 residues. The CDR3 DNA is TGTGCCAGCAGCCACGGACCTAGGCAAGAGACCCAGTACTTC. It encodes CASSHGPRQETQYF.

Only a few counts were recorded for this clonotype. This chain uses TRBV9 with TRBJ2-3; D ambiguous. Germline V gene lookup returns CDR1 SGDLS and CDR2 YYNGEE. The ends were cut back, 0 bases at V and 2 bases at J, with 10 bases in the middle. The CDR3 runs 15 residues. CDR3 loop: CASSVGSGYTDTQYF. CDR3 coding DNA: TGTGCCAGCAGCGTAGGGTCAGGATACACAGATACGCAGTATTTT.

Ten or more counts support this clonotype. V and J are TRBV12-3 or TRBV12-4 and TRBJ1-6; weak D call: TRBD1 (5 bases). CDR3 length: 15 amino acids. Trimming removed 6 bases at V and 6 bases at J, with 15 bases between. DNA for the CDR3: TGTGCCAGCAGGGCCGGCGGGGGTAGTAATTCACCCCTCCACTTT. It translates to CASRAGGGSNSPLHF.

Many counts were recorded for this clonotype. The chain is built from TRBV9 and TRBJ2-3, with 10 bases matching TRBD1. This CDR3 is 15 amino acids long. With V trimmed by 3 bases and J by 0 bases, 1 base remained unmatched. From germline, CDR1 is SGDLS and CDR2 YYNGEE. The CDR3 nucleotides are TGTGCCAGCAGCGGACAGGGGGCCAGCACAGATACGCAGTATTTT. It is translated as CASSGQGASTDTQYF.

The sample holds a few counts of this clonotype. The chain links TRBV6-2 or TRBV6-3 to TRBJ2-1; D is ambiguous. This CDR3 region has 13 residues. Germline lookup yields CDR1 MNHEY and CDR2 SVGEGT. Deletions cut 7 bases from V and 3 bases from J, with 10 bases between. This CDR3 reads CASTRPNYNEQFF. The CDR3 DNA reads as TGTGCCAGCACCAGGCCGAACTACAATGAGCAGTTCTTC.

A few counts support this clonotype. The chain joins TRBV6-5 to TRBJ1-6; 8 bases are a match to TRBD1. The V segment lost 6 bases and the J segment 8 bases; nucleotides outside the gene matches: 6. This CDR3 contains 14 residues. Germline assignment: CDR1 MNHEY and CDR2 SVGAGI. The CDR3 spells CASRGDRRDSPLHF. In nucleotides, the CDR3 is TGTGCCAGCAGGGGGGACAGGAGGGATTCACCCCTCCACTTT.

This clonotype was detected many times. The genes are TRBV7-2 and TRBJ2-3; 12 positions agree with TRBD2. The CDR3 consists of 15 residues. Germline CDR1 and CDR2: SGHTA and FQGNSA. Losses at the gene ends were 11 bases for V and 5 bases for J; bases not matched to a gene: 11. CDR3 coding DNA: TGTGCCGGGGCTAGCGGGGGGGCCCGGGGAGATACGCAGTATTTT. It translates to CAGASGGARGDTQYF.

CDR3 sequence (DNA): TGCAGCGTTGTCGCTCGGGACACCATCTACGAGCAGTACTTC. Translating it yields CSVVARDTIYEQYF. The chain has TRBV29-1 and TRBJ2-7, with D possibly being TRBD1 (6 bases). Trimming took 4 bases from V and 3 from J, leaving 16 bases between them. The V gene's germline CDR1 is SQVTM and CDR2 ANQGSEA. The CDR3 extends over 14 amino acids.

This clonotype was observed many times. The CDR3 is CASSYRPGQGNEQYF. The CDR3 DNA follows: TGTGCCAGCAGCTACAGACCGGGACAGGGGAACGAGCAGTACTTC. This sequence joins TRBV7-6 and TRBJ2-7; 10 bases align to TRBD1. The germline CDR1 and CDR2 sequences are SGHVS and FNYEAQ. The CDR3 runs to 15 residues. The V segment lost 4 bases and the J segment 5 bases; nucleotides outside the gene matches: 8.

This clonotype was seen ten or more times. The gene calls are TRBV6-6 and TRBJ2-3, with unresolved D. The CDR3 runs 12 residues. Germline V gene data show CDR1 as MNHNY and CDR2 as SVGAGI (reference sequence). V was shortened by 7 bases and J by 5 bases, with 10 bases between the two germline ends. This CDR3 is CASTGVEDTQYF. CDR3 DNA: TGTGCCAGCACTGGGGTCGAAGATACGCAGTATTTT.

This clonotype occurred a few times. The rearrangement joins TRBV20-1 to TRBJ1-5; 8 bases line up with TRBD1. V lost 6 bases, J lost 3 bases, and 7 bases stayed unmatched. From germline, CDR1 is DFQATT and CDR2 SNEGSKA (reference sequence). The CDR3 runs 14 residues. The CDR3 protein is CSAQDRELNQPQHF. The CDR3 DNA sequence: TGCAGTGCCCAGGACAGGGAGCTCAATCAGCCCCAGCATTTT.

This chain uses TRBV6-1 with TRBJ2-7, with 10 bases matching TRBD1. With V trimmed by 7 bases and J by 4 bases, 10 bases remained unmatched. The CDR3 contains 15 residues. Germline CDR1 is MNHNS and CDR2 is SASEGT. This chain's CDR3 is CASTLSGTGVYEQYF. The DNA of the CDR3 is TGTGCCAGCACCTTATCCGGGACAGGGGTGTACGAGCAGTACTTC.

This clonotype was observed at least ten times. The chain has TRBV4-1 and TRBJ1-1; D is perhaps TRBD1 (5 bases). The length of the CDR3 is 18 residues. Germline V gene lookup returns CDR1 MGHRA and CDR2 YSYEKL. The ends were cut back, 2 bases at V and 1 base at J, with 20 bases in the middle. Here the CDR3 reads CASSQRRPLDRPNTEAFF. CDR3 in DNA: TGCGCCAGCAGCCAAAGGCGGCCCTTAGACAGACCGAACACTGAAGCTTTCTTT.

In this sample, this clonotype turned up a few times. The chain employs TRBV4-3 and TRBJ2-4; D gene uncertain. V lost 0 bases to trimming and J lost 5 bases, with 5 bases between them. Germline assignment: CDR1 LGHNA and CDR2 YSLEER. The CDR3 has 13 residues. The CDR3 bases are TGCGCCAGCAGCCAAGATAGTGAAAACATTCAGTACTTC. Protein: CASSQDSENIQYF.

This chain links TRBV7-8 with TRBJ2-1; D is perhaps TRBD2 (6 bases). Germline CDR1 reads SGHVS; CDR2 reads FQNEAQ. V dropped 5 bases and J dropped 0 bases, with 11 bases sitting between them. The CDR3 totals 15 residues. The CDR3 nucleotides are TGTGCCAGCAGCCCGGGACTTGACTCCTACAATGAGCAGTTCTTC. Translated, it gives CASSPGLDSYNEQFF.

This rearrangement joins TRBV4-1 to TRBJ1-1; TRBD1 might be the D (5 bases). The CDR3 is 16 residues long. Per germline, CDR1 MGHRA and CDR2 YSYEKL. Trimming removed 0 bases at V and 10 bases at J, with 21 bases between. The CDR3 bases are TGCGCCAGCAGCCAAGATAGGGCCGTCGGTGGGGCGACAGCTTTCTTT. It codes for CASSQDRAVGGATAFF.

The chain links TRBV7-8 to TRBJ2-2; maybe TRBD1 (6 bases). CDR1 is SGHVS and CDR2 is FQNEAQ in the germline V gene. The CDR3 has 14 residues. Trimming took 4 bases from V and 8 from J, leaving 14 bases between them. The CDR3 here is CASSSPDRKGELFF. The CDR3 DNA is TGTGCCAGCAGCTCCCCGGACAGAAAAGGGGAGCTGTTTTTT. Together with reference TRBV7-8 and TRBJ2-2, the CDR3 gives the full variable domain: GAGVSQSPRYKVAKRGQDVALRCDPISGHVSLFWYQQALGQGPEFLTYFQNEAQLDKSGLPSDRFFAERPEGSVSTLKIQRTQQEDSAVYLCASSSPDRKGELFFGEGSRLTVL.

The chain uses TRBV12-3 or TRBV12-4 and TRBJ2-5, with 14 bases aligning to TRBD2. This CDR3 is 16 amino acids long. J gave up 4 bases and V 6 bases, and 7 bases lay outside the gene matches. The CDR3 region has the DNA TGTGCCAGCAGCCCCGGGACTAGCGGGAGTACAGAGACCCAGTACTTC. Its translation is CASSPGTSGSTETQYF.

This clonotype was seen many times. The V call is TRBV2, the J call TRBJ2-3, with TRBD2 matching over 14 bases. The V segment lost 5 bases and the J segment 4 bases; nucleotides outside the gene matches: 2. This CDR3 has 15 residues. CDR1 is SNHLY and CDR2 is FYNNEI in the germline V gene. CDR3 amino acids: CASSRGLAGADTQYF. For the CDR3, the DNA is TGTGCCAGCAGTCGGGGACTAGCGGGAGCAGATACGCAGTATTTT.

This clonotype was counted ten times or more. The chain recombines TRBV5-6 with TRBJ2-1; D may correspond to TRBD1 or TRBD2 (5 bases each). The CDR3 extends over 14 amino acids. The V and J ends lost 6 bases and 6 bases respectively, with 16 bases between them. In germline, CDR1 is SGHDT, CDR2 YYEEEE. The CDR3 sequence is CASIPGRGVNEQFF. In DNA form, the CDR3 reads TGTGCCAGCATCCCGGGGCGAGGGGTCAATGAGCAGTTCTTC.

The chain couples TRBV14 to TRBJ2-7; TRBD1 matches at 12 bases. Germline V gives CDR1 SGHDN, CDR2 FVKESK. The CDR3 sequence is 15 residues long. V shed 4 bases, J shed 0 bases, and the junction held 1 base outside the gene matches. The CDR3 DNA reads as TGTGCCAGCAGCCGGGACAGGGGGCTCTCCTACGAGCAGTACTTC. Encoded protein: CASSRDRGLSYEQYF.

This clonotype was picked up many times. DNA for the CDR3: TGTGCCAGCAGCTTAGGTCAGGACTATGAGCAGTTCTTC. Amino acid sequence: CASSLGQDYEQFF. This chain links TRBV11-2 with TRBJ2-1; the D gene is possibly TRBD2 (5 bases). The V gene's germline CDR1 is SGHAT and CDR2 FQNNGV. The germline V and J ends were trimmed by 1 base and 8 bases, with 9 bases remaining between them. This CDR3 has 13 amino acids.

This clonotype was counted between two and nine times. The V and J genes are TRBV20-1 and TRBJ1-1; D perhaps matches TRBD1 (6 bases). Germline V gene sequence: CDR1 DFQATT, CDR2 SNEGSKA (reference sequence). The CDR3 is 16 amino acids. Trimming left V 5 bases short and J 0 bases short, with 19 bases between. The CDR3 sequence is CSAPSWDNTLNTEAFF. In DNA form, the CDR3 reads TGCAGTGCTCCCTCTTGGGACAACACTTTGAACACTGAAGCTTTCTTT.

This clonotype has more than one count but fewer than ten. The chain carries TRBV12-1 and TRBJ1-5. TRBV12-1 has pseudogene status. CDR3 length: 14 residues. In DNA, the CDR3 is TGTGCCAGCAGCTTTATGCCCTACAATCAGCCCCAGCATTTT. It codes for CASSFMPYNQPQHF.